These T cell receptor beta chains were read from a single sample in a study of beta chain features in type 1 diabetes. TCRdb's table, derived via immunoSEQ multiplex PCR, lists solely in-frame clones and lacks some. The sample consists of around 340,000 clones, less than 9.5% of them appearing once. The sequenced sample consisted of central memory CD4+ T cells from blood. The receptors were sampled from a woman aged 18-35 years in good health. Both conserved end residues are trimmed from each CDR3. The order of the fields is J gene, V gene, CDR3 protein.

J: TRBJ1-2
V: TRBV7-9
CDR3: ASSLTSILVSGYT

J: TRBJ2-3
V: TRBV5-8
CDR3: ASSLRLAGGNTQY

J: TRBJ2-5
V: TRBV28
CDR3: ASATGGEQETQY

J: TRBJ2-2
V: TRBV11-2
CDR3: ASSPSGIWELF

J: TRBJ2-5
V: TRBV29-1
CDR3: SVVYMGEETQY

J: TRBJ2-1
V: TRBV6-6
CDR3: ASKRDSGYSEQF

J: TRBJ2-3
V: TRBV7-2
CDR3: ASSPRTGGDTDTQY

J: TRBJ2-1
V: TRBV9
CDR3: ASSVRDRAYNEQF

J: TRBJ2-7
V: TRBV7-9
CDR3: ASSRGGSTYEQY

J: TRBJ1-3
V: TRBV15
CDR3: ATSRSRNTIY

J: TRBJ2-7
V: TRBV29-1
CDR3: SVQASGYEQY

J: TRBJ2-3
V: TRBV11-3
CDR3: ASSLWRGADTQY

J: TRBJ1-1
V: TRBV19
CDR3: ASSTQGNTEAF

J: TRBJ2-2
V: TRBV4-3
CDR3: ASSQGGVELF

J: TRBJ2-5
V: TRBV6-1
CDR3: ASSESPSGTQY

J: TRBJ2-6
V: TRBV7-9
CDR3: ASSSDRAGANVLT

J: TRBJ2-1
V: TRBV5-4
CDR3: ASSLVGGGPYNEQF

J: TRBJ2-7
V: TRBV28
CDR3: ASSIRFEQY

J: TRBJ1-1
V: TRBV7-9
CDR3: ASSQQGTNTEAF

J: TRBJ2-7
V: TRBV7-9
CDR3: ASSWLSYEQY